This is a list of T cell receptor beta chains from one sample in a study of identifying expanded T cells in peripheral blood. Assay used: immunoSEQ multiplex PCR; TCRdb lists only in-frame clones, some missing. Among more than 75,000 clones listed, 70% to 90% were seen once. Specimen: blood. These TCRs come from a person aged 18 to 69 in good health. The CDR3 runs from the conserved cysteine through the conserved F or W. The order of the fields is clone size, D gene, V gene, J gene, CDR3 protein. The D gene is left open where the match is weak. Size tells how often a clone was seen (once, few, many) or the class of an expanded clone, and some rows leave it out.

size: NA
D: NA
V: TRBV6-5
J: TRBJ1-3
CDR3: CASSYSAGRENTIYF

size: NA
D: NA
V: TRBV9
J: TRBJ2-5
CDR3: CASSAHRIVGETQYF

size: NA
D: NA
V: TRBV5-8
J: TRBJ2-7
CDR3: CASSLVRTEQYF

size: NA
D: NA
V: TRBV18
J: TRBJ1-4
CDR3: CASSPQGGPEKLFF

size: NA
D: NA
V: TRBV30
J: TRBJ1-6
CDR3: CASWTGTIFTNSPLHF

size: NA
D: NA
V: TRBV5-1
J: TRBJ2-6
CDR3: CASSPGGTGANVLTF

size: NA
D: TRBD1
V: TRBV6-1
J: TRBJ1-5
CDR3: CASRADRGFNQPQHF

size: NA
D: NA
V: TRBV5-1
J: TRBJ2-1
CDR3: CASSLPYDEQFF

size: once
D: NA
V: TRBV7-6
J: TRBJ2-7
CDR3: CASSLWGYEQYF

size: NA
D: NA
V: TRBV11-2
J: TRBJ1-5
CDR3: CASSTDPAGQRAPQHF

size: few
D: NA
V: TRBV7-8
J: TRBJ1-6
CDR3: CASSLAYNSPLHF

size: NA
D: NA
V: TRBV5-1
J: TRBJ2-5
CDR3: CASAPGVRQETQYF

size: NA
D: TRBD2
V: TRBV27
J: TRBJ2-7
CDR3: CASSHGRGGFSYEQYF

size: NA
D: TRBD1
V: TRBV5-1
J: TRBJ2-5
CDR3: CASSQLRGFQETQYF

size: NA
D: NA
V: TRBV11-3
J: TRBJ1-2
CDR3: CASSLEVGQGHLGGYTF

size: NA
D: NA
V: TRBV6-1
J: TRBJ2-5
CDR3: CASRDVLGETQYF

size: NA
D: NA
V: TRBV7-8
J: TRBJ2-7
CDR3: CASSLPAVPPYEQYF

size: NA
D: NA
V: TRBV7-2
J: TRBJ2-7
CDR3: CASSPRGALFSYEQYF

size: NA
D: TRBD1
V: TRBV7-3
J: TRBJ1-1
CDR3: CASSTQGDTEAFF

size: NA
D: NA
V: TRBV5-4
J: TRBJ2-3
CDR3: CAGTTMGLSDTQYF